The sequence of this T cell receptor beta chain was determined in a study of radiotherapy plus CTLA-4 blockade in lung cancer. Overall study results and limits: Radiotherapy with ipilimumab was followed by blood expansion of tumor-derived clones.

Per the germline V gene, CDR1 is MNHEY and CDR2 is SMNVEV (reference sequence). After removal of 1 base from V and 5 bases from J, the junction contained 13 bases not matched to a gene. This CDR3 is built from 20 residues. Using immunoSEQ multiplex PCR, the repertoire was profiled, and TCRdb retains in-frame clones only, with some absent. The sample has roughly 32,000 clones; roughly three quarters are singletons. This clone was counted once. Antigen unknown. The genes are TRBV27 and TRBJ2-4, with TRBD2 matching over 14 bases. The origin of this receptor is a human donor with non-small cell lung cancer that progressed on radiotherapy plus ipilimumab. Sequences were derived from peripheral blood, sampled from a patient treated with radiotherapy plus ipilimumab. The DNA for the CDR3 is TGTGCCAGCAGTTTATTACCCCCGGGACTAGCGGGAGAGATGCAAAACATTCAGTACTTC. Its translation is CASSLLPPGLAGEMQNIQYF.